The next 13 T cell receptor beta chains were all read from a single sample in a study of T cells in Graves' hyperthyroidism and ophthalmopathy. Researchers took RNA transcripts and amplified the TCR beta CDR3 regions from them. First-round RT-PCR with HTBI primers amplified the TCR CDR3 region. Each CDR3 protein is one row after TCRdb ran MiXCR on the multiplex PCR reads. Here the sample spans hundreds of thousands of distinct CDR3 sequences, approximately 40% being singletons. The sample comprised blood. These receptors came from a man aged 18-30 years with Graves' hyperthyroidism.

In this sample, this clonotype turned up a few times. The genes are TRBV6-5 and TRBJ1-4; D might be TRBD1 (5 bases). The germline gives CDR1 MNHEY, CDR2 SVGAGI. Deletions cut 5 bases from V and 4 bases from J, with 11 bases between. The CDR3 length is 14 residues. The CDR3, as DNA: TGTGCCAGCAGTACGGGACGGATTAATGAAAAACTGTTTTTT. The encoded protein is CASSTGRINEKLFF.

This clonotype was counted a few times. This chain connects TRBV20-1 to TRBJ1-1; D is ambiguous. This CDR3 region has 13 residues. CDR1 is DFQATT and CDR2 is SNEGSKA in the germline V gene (reference sequence). The V end was cut by 2 bases, the J end by 10 bases, with 17 bases between. The CDR3 DNA reads TGCAGTGCTAGAAGAGTAGAAGACATGTCAGCTTTCTTT. Its protein is CSARRVEDMSAFF.

This clonotype was observed at least ten times. The rearrangement links TRBV7-8 to TRBJ2-5; D possibly corresponds to TRBD1 (6 bases). CDR1 is SGHVS, CDR2 FQNEAQ, per germline. Trimming removed 1 base from V and 5 bases from J, with 11 bases in between. The CDR3 length is 14 residues. The CDR3 DNA reads TGTGCCAGCAGCTTAGATCCAGGGGACGAGACCCAGTACTTC. It codes for CASSLDPGDETQYF.

This clonotype has ten or more counts. The chain combines TRBV5-8 with TRBJ2-7; 7 bases are shared with TRBD1. The germline CDR1 and CDR2 sequences are SGHTS and YDEGEE. The CDR3 extends over 14 amino acids. Trimming cost V 0 bases and J 9 bases; bases outside gene matches: 9. Here the CDR3 reads CASSLGQGDVGQYF. The CDR3 DNA reads TGTGCCAGCAGCTTGGGGCAGGGGGACGTCGGGCAGTACTTC. The full variable domain, completed using reference TRBV5-8 and TRBJ2-7, is EAGVTQSPTHLIKTRGQQATLRCSPISGHTSVYWYQQALGLGLQFLLWYDEGEERNRGNFPPRFSGRQFPNYSSELNVNALELEDSALYLCASSLGQGDVGQYFGPGTRLTVT.

The chain combines TRBV6-5 with TRBJ2-7; D might be TRBD1 (7 bases). Germline-derived CDR1 and CDR2 are MNHEY and SVGAGI. Deletions cut 6 bases from V and 6 bases from J, with 24 bases between. The CDR3 runs to 16 residues. The CDR3 region is CASSPAGAGGFGEQYF. CDR3 nucleotides: TGTGCCAGCAGCCCTGCGGGTGCAGGGGGGTTTGGCGAGCAGTACTTC.

This clonotype was seen repeatedly, ten times or more. The J gene is TRBJ1-1, the V gene TRBV29-1, with D unclear. This CDR3 spans 11 amino acids. CDR1 and CDR2 from the germline V gene are SQVTM and ANQGSEA. V lost 4 bases and J 8 bases, leaving 11 bases between the germline ends. The CDR3 here is CSVGVGSEAFF. The CDR3 bases are TGCAGCGTTGGGGTGGGTTCCGAAGCTTTCTTT.

The V gene is TRBV7-2, the J gene TRBJ1-2; no clear D. Trimming shortened V by 7 bases and J by 4 bases, and 16 bases separated the two germline ends. Germline values: CDR1 SGHTA, CDR2 FQGNSA. The length of the CDR3 is 14 residues. The CDR3 DNA follows: TGTGCCAGCAAAGAGGACCAAGACGGCTATGGCTACACCTTC. Amino acids: CASKEDQDGYGYTF.

The chain employs TRBV20-1 and TRBJ2-7; a possible D gene is TRBD1 (6 bases). CDR3 length: 14 amino acids. The V gene's germline CDR1 is DFQATT and CDR2 SNEGSKA (reference sequence). With 0 bases removed from V and 2 bases from J, the gap between germline ends came to 11 bases. In DNA form, the CDR3 reads TGCAGTGCTAGAGATTACAGGGCGACCTACGAGCAGTACTTC. Amino acid sequence: CSARDYRATYEQYF.

This clonotype was detected many times. The chain joins TRBV12-3 or TRBV12-4 to TRBJ1-6, with 7 bases aligning to TRBD1. The length of the CDR3 is 15 residues. J lost 6 bases, V lost 3 bases, and 5 bases had no gene match. The CDR3 sequence is CASSFRTGPNSPLHF. The CDR3 region has the DNA TGTGCCAGCAGTTTCAGGACAGGCCCTAATTCACCCCTCCACTTT.

This clonotype was picked up many times. The chain employs TRBV7-4 and TRBJ2-5; 9 positions agree with TRBD2. The germline gives CDR1 SGHVT, CDR2 SQSDAQ. V trimming: 5 bases; J trimming: 6 bases; junction bases outside the gene matches: 10. CDR3 length: 15 amino acids. CDR3 loop: CASSRRAGGRKTQYF. DNA of the CDR3: TGTGCCAGCAGCCGGAGAGCGGGGGGCCGGAAGACCCAGTACTTC.

Concerning this clonotype itself: Without the conserved terminal phenylalanine or tryptophan, this CDR3 likely stems from a read error. Because the CDR3's place on the DNA is in doubt, the DNA is left out and the CDR3 is given as listed by TCRdb. J is TRBJ2-6 and V is TRBV12-3 or TRBV12-4; the listed D gene, TRBD1, was not tested against the DNA. The CDR3 is 9 amino acids in total, end residues counted. The chain's CDR3 is CASSLEGST.

This clonotype was counted ten times or more. The chain couples TRBV11-2 to TRBJ1-4; 7 positions match TRBD1. This CDR3 has 15 amino acids. The V and J ends lost 5 bases and 8 bases, in that order; junction bases with no gene match: 11. Germline CDR1 reads SGHAT; CDR2 reads FQNNGV. CDR3 sequence: CASSPNRGGVEKLFF. The CDR3, as DNA: TGTGCCAGCAGCCCAAACAGGGGAGGAGTGGAAAAACTGTTTTTT.

This clonotype has more than one count but fewer than ten. The CDR3 loop is CASSYVGMNTEAFF. For the CDR3, the DNA is TGTGCCAGCAGTTACGTGGGCATGAACACTGAAGCTTTCTTT. This chain links TRBV6-5 with TRBJ1-1, with no clear D. The V gene lost 2 bases and the J gene lost 0 bases, with 7 bases spanning the gap. From germline, CDR1 is MNHEY and CDR2 SVGAGI. This CDR3 spans 14 amino acids.